The 27 T cell receptor beta chains presented below share a single source sample, sequenced in a study of blood T cell repertoires in COVID-19. Clones were read by immunoSEQ multiplex PCR, and TCRdb kept only the in-frame ones, dropping some. The sample carries over 250,000 clones, approximately 89% recorded once. Sequenced input: peripheral blood. The receptor source for this set is a woman between 65 and 79 years old with COVID-19, enrolled during active disease.

This clone was observed a single time. The chain has TRBV5-5 and TRBJ2-2, with 13 bases identical to TRBD2. The CDR3 is 16 residues long. Per germline, CDR1 SGHKS and CDR2 YYEKEE (reference sequence). V was pared by 4 bases and J by 4 bases, with 4 bases of the junction left unmatched. The CDR3 loop reads CASSPGTSGITGELFF. CDR3 sequence (DNA): TGTGCCAGCAGCCCGGGGACTAGCGGGATCACCGGGGAGCTGTTTTTT.

V is TRBV19 and J is TRBJ2-7; 13 bases match TRBD2. Germline lookup yields CDR1 LNHDA and CDR2 SQIVND (reference sequence). V trimming: 4 bases; J trimming: 4 bases; junction bases outside the gene matches: 4. The CDR3 has 15 amino acids. CDR3 residues: CASSKGLAGFYEQYF. In DNA form, the CDR3 reads TGTGCCAGTAGTAAGGGACTAGCGGGATTTTACGAGCAGTACTTC. The variable domain in full, completed from reference TRBV19 and TRBJ2-7, reads DGGITQSPKYLFRKEGQNVTLSCEQNLNHDAMYWYRQDPGQGLRLIYYSQIVNDFQKGDIAEGYSVSREKKESFPLTVTSAQKNPTAFYLCASSKGLAGFYEQYFGPGTRLTVT.

The V call is TRBV19, the J call TRBJ1-3; D remains unclear. CDR3 length: 11 amino acids. Trimming took off 2 bases at V and 10 bases at J, with 6 bases between the two ends. The germline CDR1 and CDR2 sequences are LNHDA and SQIVND (reference sequence). The CDR3 DNA reads TGTGCCAGTAGTATATCGAGGACCATATATTTT. It specifies CASSISRTIYF.

CDR3 coding DNA: TGTGCCAGCGCGTTAACCGGTTCCGAGCAGTACTTC. Residues: CASALTGSEQYF. The chain joins TRBV7-9 to TRBJ2-7; unclear D gene. In germline, CDR1 is SEHNR, CDR2 FQNEAQ (reference sequence). This CDR3 contains 12 residues. The germline V and J ends were trimmed by 8 bases and 6 bases, with 14 bases remaining between them.

In its sample, this clone was seen a few times. The rearrangement joins TRBV6-5 to TRBJ2-7; D is undetermined. With 6 bases removed from V and 2 bases from J, the gap between germline ends came to 8 bases. The germline V gene has CDR1 MNHEY and CDR2 SVGAGI. There are 12 residues in the CDR3. The CDR3 nucleotides are TGTGCCAGCAGCCTAAACGCCTACGAGCAGTACTTC. As protein: CASSLNAYEQYF.

The chain recombines TRBV3-1 (or the pseudogene TRBV3-2) with TRBJ2-1, with a possible D match to TRBD2 (5 bases). V was trimmed by 3 bases and J by 8 bases, leaving 8 bases between them. Germline CDR1 LGHDT, CDR2 YNNKEL (reference sequence). The CDR3 covers 12 residues. The DNA of the CDR3 is TGTGCCAGCAGCCAGGGAGAAGATGAGCAGTTCTTC. This gives the protein CASSQGEDEQFF.

This clone came up a few times. The chain joins TRBV10-3 to TRBJ2-2, with TRBD1 as a possible D gene (6 bases). From germline, CDR1 is ENHRY and CDR2 SYGVKD. The V and J ends lost 5 bases and 6 bases respectively, with 16 bases between them. CDR3 size: 15 residues. CDR3 DNA: TGTGCCATCAGTAGACAGGTGGAGGATTCCGGGGAGCTGTTTTTT. Its translation is CAISRQVEDSGELFF.

The chain joins TRBV25-1 to TRBJ2-2; TRBD1 might be the D (5 bases). The V gene lost 4 bases and the J gene lost 4 bases, with 10 bases spanning the gap. Germline V gene data show CDR1 as MGHDK and CDR2 as SYGVNS. This CDR3 is 14 amino acids long. The DNA of the CDR3 is TGTGCCAGCAGTGGGCAGGGAATCACCGGGGAGCTGTTTTTT. It codes for CASSGQGITGELFF.

This clone was seen once. The chain couples TRBV24-1 to TRBJ2-1; 8 bases line up with TRBD2. Trimming took 10 bases from V and 6 from J; bases not matched to a gene: 7. This CDR3 has 13 residues. The germline V gene has CDR1 KGHDR and CDR2 SFDVKD. CDR3 residues: CATEREIGNEQFF. DNA of the CDR3: TGTGCCACAGAGCGGGAGATCGGCAATGAGCAGTTCTTC.

This clone appeared a few times. This chain joins TRBV28 and TRBJ1-3; perhaps TRBD1 as D (6 bases). The CDR3 is made up of 16 amino acids. Germline-derived CDR1 and CDR2 are MDHEN and SYDVKM. The ends were cut back, 5 bases at V and 4 bases at J, with 18 bases in the middle. CDR3: CASSLPFGGQGNTIYF. In nucleotides, the CDR3 is TGTGCCAGCAGTCTACCCTTCGGGGGGCAGGGAAACACCATATATTTT. Supplemented by reference TRBV28 and TRBJ1-3, the full variable domain reads DVKVTQSSRYLVKRTGEKVFLECVQDMDHENMFWYRQDPGLGLRLIYFSYDVKMKEKGDIPEGYSVSREKKERFSLILESASTNQTSMYLCASSLPFGGQGNTIYFGEGSWLTVV.

This chain uses TRBV6-5 with TRBJ2-5, with 9 bases that match TRBD2. The CDR3 has 15 amino acids. Germline lookup yields CDR1 MNHEY and CDR2 SVGAGI. V trimming: 6 bases; J trimming: 3 bases; junction bases outside the gene matches: 8. CDR3 sequence: CASSYVAGEEETQYF. The CDR3, as DNA: TGTGCCAGCAGCTACGTAGCGGGAGAGGAAGAGACCCAGTACTTC.

The chain links TRBV19 to TRBJ1-5, with 10 bases aligning to TRBD1. Trimming took 7 bases from V and 5 from J; bases not matched to a gene: 8. The CDR3 has 15 amino acids. Germline lookup yields CDR1 LNHDA and CDR2 SQIVND (reference sequence). The CDR3: CASNPPGQGYQPQHF. CDR3 coding DNA: TGTGCCAGTAACCCGCCGGGACAGGGGTATCAGCCCCAGCATTTT.

The chain links TRBV7-9 to TRBJ2-6; possibly TRBD1 for D (7 bases). The germline CDR1 and CDR2 sequences are SEHNR and FQNEAQ (reference sequence). V was trimmed by 2 bases and J by 2 bases, leaving 10 bases between them. The CDR3 has 16 residues. The CDR3 region is CASSLWRGPGANVLTF. In nucleotides, the CDR3 is TGTGCCAGCAGCTTATGGAGGGGGCCTGGGGCCAACGTCCTGACTTTC.

The chain couples TRBV5-1 to TRBJ2-7, with 8 bases lining up with TRBD1. CDR3 length: 13 amino acids. Germline values: CDR1 SGHRS, CDR2 YFSETQ. Unmatched junction bases numbered 7, after V lost 5 bases and J lost 6 bases. This CDR3 reads CASRADRDREQYF. CDR3 DNA: TGCGCCAGCAGGGCGGACAGGGATCGCGAGCAGTACTTC.

The DNA for the CDR3 is TGTGCCAGCAGTTACTCGATCGGGAGCTCTGGAAACACCATATATTTT. Amino acids: CASSYSIGSSGNTIYF. The chain joins TRBV6-5 to TRBJ1-3; D remains ambiguous. V dropped 0 bases and J dropped 0 bases, with 9 bases sitting between them. The CDR3 runs 16 residues. Germline-derived CDR1 and CDR2 are MNHEY and SVGAGI.

The CDR3 is CASSYSDRGVGNIREQYF. In DNA, the CDR3 is TGTGCCAGCAGTTACAGTGACAGGGGCGTTGGTAATATCCGCGAGCAGTACTTC. The chain combines TRBV6-2 or TRBV6-3 with TRBJ2-7, with 8 bases lining up with TRBD1. The germline V gene has CDR1 MNHEY and CDR2 SVGEGT. Trimming at V came to 2 bases and at J to 6 bases, leaving 18 bases not matched to a gene. The CDR3 runs to 18 residues.

This chain links TRBV2 with TRBJ2-2; 10 bases map to TRBD2. CDR3 length: 18 residues. CDR1 SNHLY and CDR2 FYNNEI come from the germline V gene. Trimming took 2 bases from V and 4 from J; bases not matched to a gene: 10. Written as DNA, the CDR3 is TGTGCCAGCAGTGAATATCGGCTAGCGGGAGTCGGCACCGGGGAGCTGTTTTTT. Translating gives CASSEYRLAGVGTGELFF.

V and J are TRBV7-2 and TRBJ2-7; possible D gene TRBD2, 6 bases. Germline V gene data show CDR1 as SGHTA and CDR2 as FQGNSA. V lost 6 bases and J 4 bases, leaving 16 bases between the germline ends. This CDR3 is 14 amino acids long. DNA for the CDR3: TGTGCCAGCAGACCAACAGGAGGGCGTTACGAGCAGTACTTC. Protein sequence: CASRPTGGRYEQYF.

The rearrangement links TRBV5-4 to TRBJ1-2; no reliable D call. The CDR3 sequence is 12 residues long. The V gene lost 4 bases and the J gene lost 8 bases, with 12 bases spanning the gap. In germline, CDR1 is SGHNT, CDR2 YYREEE (reference sequence). The CDR3 sequence is CASSSDQRGYTF. The CDR3 DNA follows: TGTGCCAGCAGCAGTGACCAGAGGGGCTACACCTTC.

This sequence joins TRBV5-1 and TRBJ2-7; 8 nucleotides match TRBD1. This CDR3 comprises 14 residues. Trimming cost V 4 bases and J 4 bases; bases outside gene matches: 7. Germline V gene data show CDR1 as SGHRS and CDR2 as YFSETQ. As DNA, the CDR3 is TGCGCCAGCAGCCCGACAGGGGCGGGATACGAGCAGTACTTC. Amino acids: CASSPTGAGYEQYF.

The CDR3 DNA is TGTGCCAGTAGTAAGGCGGCAGGGAGGGCCTACGAGCAGTACTTC. Its protein is CASSKAAGRAYEQYF. This chain links TRBV19 with TRBJ2-7; 7 bases are a match to TRBD2. Unmatched junction bases numbered 8, after V lost 4 bases and J lost 2 bases. The CDR3 totals 15 residues. CDR1 LNHDA and CDR2 SQIVND come from the germline V gene (reference sequence).

V usage is TRBV6-5 and J usage is TRBJ2-7; D is uncertain. Trimming took off 8 bases at V and 6 bases at J, with 14 bases between the two ends. In germline, CDR1 is MNHEY, CDR2 SVGAGI. This CDR3 is 12 amino acids long. CDR3 nucleotides: TGTGCCAGCTGTTTTGAGCACAGCGAGCAGTACTTC. It yields the protein CASCFEHSEQYF.

This chain uses TRBV11-2 with TRBJ1-2; D gene ambiguous. The CDR3 runs to 14 residues. The V and J ends lost 3 bases and 8 bases respectively, with 16 bases between them. From germline, CDR1 is SGHAT and CDR2 FQNNGV. This CDR3 is CASSLEQHPGGYTF. Here the CDR3 DNA reads TGTGCCAGCAGCTTGGAGCAACACCCCGGAGGCTACACCTTC. Full variable domain (remainder filled in from reference TRBV11-2 and TRBJ1-2): EAGVAQSPRYKIIEKRQSVAFWCNPISGHATLYWYQQILGQGPKLLIQFQNNGVVDDSQLPKDRFSAERLKGVDSTLKIQPAKLEDSAVYLCASSLEQHPGGYTFGSGTRLTVV.

This clone was counted a single time. The rearrangement links TRBV5-6 to TRBJ2-5; maybe TRBD1 (5 bases). V dropped 3 bases and J dropped 5 bases, with 14 bases sitting between them. The CDR3 is made up of 14 amino acids. Germline assignment: CDR1 SGHDT and CDR2 YYEEEE. CDR3 DNA sequence: TGTGCCAGCAGCTGGACCTCGACAGTGGAGACCCAGTACTTC. This translates into CASSWTSTVETQYF.

The chain has TRBV7-2 and TRBJ1-2, with a tentative D call TRBD1 (5 bases). Germline loops: CDR1 SGHTA, CDR2 FQGNSA. V dropped 5 bases and J dropped 4 bases, with 14 bases sitting between them. The CDR3 consists of 14 residues. CDR3 in amino acids: CASSPGFDGYGYTF. The CDR3 coding sequence is TGTGCCAGCAGCCCAGGGTTCGATGGCTATGGCTACACCTTC. The variable domain in full, completed from reference TRBV7-2 and TRBJ1-2, reads GAGVSQSPSNKVTEKGKDVELRCDPISGHTALYWYRQSLGQGLEFLIYFQGNSAPDKSGLPSDRFSAERTGGSVSTLTIQRTQQEDSAVYLCASSPGFDGYGYTFGSGTRLTVV.

This clone was counted once. V usage is TRBV7-9 and J usage is TRBJ2-4; D unresolved. The CDR3 has 16 residues. Germline V gene lookup returns CDR1 SEHNR and CDR2 FQNEAQ (reference sequence). Deletions cut 1 base from V and 4 bases from J, with 14 bases between. The CDR3 region has the DNA TGTGCCAGCAGCTTAGGACGCGTGGCGGATAAAAACATTCAGTACTTC. This encodes CASSLGRVADKNIQYF.

The V gene is TRBV9, the J gene TRBJ2-2; maybe TRBD2 (6 bases). Germline-derived CDR1 and CDR2 are SGDLS and YYNGEE. V lost 3 bases to trimming and J lost 0 bases, with 15 bases between them. The CDR3 extends over 17 amino acids. CDR3: CASSDGGTRANTGELFF. DNA of the CDR3: TGTGCCAGCAGCGACGGCGGGACTCGCGCGAACACCGGGGAGCTGTTTTTT.